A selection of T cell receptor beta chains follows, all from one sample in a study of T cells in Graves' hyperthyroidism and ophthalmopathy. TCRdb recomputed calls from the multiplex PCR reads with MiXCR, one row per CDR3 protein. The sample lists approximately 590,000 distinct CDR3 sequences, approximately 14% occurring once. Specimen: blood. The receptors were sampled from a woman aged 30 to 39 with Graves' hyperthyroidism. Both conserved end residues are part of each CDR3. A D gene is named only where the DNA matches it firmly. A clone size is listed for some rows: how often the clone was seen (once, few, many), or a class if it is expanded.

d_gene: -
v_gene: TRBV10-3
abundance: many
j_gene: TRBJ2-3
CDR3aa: CAISASGGAVDTQYF
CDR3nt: TGTGCCATCAGTGCCTCAGGGGGGGCGGTAGATACGCAGTATTTT

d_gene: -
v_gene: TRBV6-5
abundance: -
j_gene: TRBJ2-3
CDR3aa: CASSYGRPGTDTQYF
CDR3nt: TGTGCCAGCAGTTACGGGCGGCCTGGCACAGATACGCAGTATTTT

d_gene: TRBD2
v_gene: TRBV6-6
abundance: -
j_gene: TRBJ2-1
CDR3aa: CASSYSTSGSLGNEQFF
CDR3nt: TGTGCCAGCAGTTACTCGACTAGCGGGAGTCTAGGTAATGAGCAGTTCTTC

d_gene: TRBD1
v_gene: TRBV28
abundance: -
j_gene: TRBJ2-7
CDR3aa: CASTRGGNEQYF
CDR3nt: TGTGCCAGCACCCGAGGGGGCAACGAGCAGTACTTC

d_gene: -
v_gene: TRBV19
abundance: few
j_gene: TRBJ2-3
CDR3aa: CASSPRTARTDTQYF
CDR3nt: TGTGCCAGTAGTCCACGGACTGCCCGCACAGATACGCAGTATTTT

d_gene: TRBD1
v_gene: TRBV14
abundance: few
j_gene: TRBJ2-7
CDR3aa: CASRGQGGLYEQYF
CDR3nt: TGTGCCAGCAGGGGACAGGGGGGATTGTACGAGCAGTACTTC

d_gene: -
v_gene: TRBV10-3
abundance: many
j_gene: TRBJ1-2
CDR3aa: CAISGSDLYGYTF
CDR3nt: TGTGCCATCAGCGGCAGTGATCTCTATGGCTACACCTTC

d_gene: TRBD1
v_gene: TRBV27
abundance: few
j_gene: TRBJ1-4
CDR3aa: CASSLGTGVQKLFF
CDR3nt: TGTGCCAGCAGTTTAGGGACAGGGGTGCAAAAACTGTTTTTT

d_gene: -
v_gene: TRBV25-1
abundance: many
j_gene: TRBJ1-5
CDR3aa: CASSEYGSNQPQHF
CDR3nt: TGTGCCAGCAGTGAATACGGTAGCAATCAGCCCCAGCATTTT

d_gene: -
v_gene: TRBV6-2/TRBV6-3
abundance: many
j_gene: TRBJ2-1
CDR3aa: CATSLSVTGPYNEQFF
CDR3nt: TGTGCCACCTCTCTGAGTGTGACAGGACCCTACAATGAGCAGTTCTTC

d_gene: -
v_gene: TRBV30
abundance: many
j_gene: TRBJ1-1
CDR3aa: CAWSSGQMNTEAFF
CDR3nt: TGTGCCTGGAGTTCAGGACAGATGAACACTGAAGCTTTCTTT

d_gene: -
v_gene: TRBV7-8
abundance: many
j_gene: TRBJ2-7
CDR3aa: CASSTRRLPTYEQYF
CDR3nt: TGTGCCAGCAGCACAAGGAGGTTACCCACCTACGAGCAGTACTTC

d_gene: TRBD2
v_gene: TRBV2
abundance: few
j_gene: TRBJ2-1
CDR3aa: CASNRGTSGYNEQFF
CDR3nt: TGTGCCAGCAATCGGGGGACTAGCGGATACAATGAGCAGTTCTTC

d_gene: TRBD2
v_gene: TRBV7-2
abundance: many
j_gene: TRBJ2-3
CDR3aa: CASSPGLAPDTDTQYF
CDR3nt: TGTGCCAGCAGCCCAGGACTAGCGCCGGACACAGATACGCAGTATTTT

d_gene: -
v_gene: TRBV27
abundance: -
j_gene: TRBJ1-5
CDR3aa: CASCREANQPQHF
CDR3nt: TGTGCCAGCTGCAGGGAAGCAAATCAGCCCCAGCATTTT

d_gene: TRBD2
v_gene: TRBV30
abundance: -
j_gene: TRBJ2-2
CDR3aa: CAGKRENTGELFF
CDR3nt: TGTGCCGGAAAGCGGGAGAACACCGGGGAGCTGTTTTTT

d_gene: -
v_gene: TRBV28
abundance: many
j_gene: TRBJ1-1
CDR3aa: CASSLSTGKGVAFF
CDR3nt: TGTGCCAGCAGTTTAAGTACAGGGAAGGGGGTAGCTTTCTTT